The clone carrying this T cell receptor (beta chain) was seen more than once but under ten times. The data belong to a study of shared clonotypes between healthy human individuals. Sequencing used immunoSEQ multiplex PCR; TCRdb keeps in-frame clones, though not all of them. The sample consists of around 2.1 million clones, roughly 95% of them appearing once. Germline values: CDR1 WNHNN, CDR2 SYGVQD (reference sequence). This CDR3 is built from 14 residues. Between the trimmed V and J ends, which lost 2 bases and 7 bases, there was a span of 12 bases. The rearrangement links TRBV10-1 to TRBJ2-4; TRBD2 might be the D (5 bases). The receptor was isolated from a man aged 18 to 29 in good health. The sequenced material came from naive CD4+ T cells sorted from blood. Subset denoted: CD45RA+ positively selected. The CDR3 spells CASSEGGRGNIQYF. The CDR3 nucleotides read TGCGCCAGCAGTGAGGGCGGCCGAGGGAACATTCAGTACTTC.